Below, 18 T cell receptor beta chains from the same sample are listed, as sequenced in a study of T cell responses to AZD1222 COVID-19 vaccine. TCRdb keeps only in-frame clones here, not all; method: immunoSEQ multiplex PCR. Here the sample spans around 110,000 clones, 85% to 90% being singletons. This sample comprised peripheral blood, obtained on day 0 of AZD1222 vaccination. The receptors were gathered from an adult in good health.

The chain combines TRBV2 with TRBJ2-1, with TRBD2 matching 13 bases. This CDR3 comprises 18 residues. The V gene's germline CDR1 is SNHLY and CDR2 FYNNEI. The V segment lost 7 bases and the J segment 1 base; nucleotides outside the gene matches: 10. In DNA form, the CDR3 reads TGTGCCAGCAAGATCACTAGCGGGAGGGCCGCGTCCTACAATGAGCAGTTCTTC. It is translated as CASKITSGRAASYNEQFF. Full variable domain (remainder filled in from reference TRBV2 and TRBJ2-1): EPEVTQTPSHQVTQMGQEVILRCVPISNHLYFYWYRQILGQKVEFLVSFYNNEISEKSEIFDDQFSVERPDGSNFTLKIRSTKLEDSAMYFCASKITSGRAASYNEQFFGPGTRLTVL.

In this sample, this clone turned up a few times. The chain has TRBV7-9 and TRBJ2-7; no clear D. CDR3 size: 15 residues. V shed 2 bases and J shed 0 bases, with 11 bases lying between them. The germline V gene encodes CDR1 SEHNR and CDR2 FQNEAQ (reference sequence). CDR3 protein: CASSLPSSSSYEQYF. CDR3 nucleotide sequence: TGTGCCAGCAGCTTACCGTCATCCAGCTCCTACGAGCAGTACTTC.

The gene calls are TRBV2 and TRBJ1-5, with 10 bases that match TRBD1. This CDR3 contains 15 residues. Germline V CDR1 and CDR2: SNHLY, FYNNEI. Germline trimming cut 5 bases from V and 3 bases from J; bases unmatched to any gene: 4. CDR3 protein: CASSSTGGTNQPQHF. CDR3 coding DNA: TGTGCCAGCAGTTCGACAGGGGGCACCAATCAGCCCCAGCATTTT.

The chain is built from TRBV28 and TRBJ1-2; maybe TRBD1 (6 bases). This CDR3 comprises 14 residues. The ends were cut back, 2 bases at V and 4 bases at J, with 11 bases in the middle. Germline assignment: CDR1 MDHEN and CDR2 SYDVKM. The CDR3 DNA reads as TGTGCCAGCAGTTTACCGGGGGCCTCCTATGGCTACACCTTC. Translated, it gives CASSLPGASYGYTF.

V is TRBV6-5 and J is TRBJ2-2; TRBD2 matches at 9 bases. This CDR3 has 15 residues. V gave up 4 bases and J gave up 6 bases; unmatched junction bases: 6. Germline V gives CDR1 MNHEY, CDR2 SVGAGI. The CDR3, as DNA: TGTGCCAGCAGTTTCTCAGCGGGAGGTTCCGGGGAGCTGTTTTTT. It codes for CASSFSAGGSGELFF.

The chain combines TRBV5-1 with TRBJ2-6; D is undetermined. CDR3 length equals 14 residues. Germline values: CDR1 SGHRS, CDR2 YFSETQ. The ends were cut back, 3 bases at V and 7 bases at J, with 11 bases in the middle. This CDR3 is CASSSVIAANVLTF. The CDR3 DNA sequence: TGCGCCAGCAGCTCCGTTATTGCCGCCAACGTCCTGACTTTC.

The gene calls are TRBV5-8 and TRBJ1-2; D not certain. The V gene lost 0 bases and the J gene lost 9 bases, with 9 bases spanning the gap. The germline CDR1 and CDR2 sequences are SGHTS and YDEGEE. The CDR3 is made up of 12 amino acids. CDR3 amino acids: CASSLAGRSYTF. CDR3 coding DNA: TGTGCCAGCAGCTTGGCCGGAAGAAGCTACACCTTC.

This clone was picked up one time. The rearrangement joins TRBV7-9 to TRBJ2-7; 7 bases match TRBD1. V shed 6 bases and J 6 bases; nucleotides not matched to a gene: 5. Germline V lookup: CDR1 SEHNR, CDR2 FQNEAQ (reference sequence). The CDR3 has 12 residues. The chain's CDR3 is CASRPTGVEQYF. The CDR3, as DNA: TGTGCCAGCAGGCCTACAGGGGTCGAGCAGTACTTC.

This clone has a single count. The gene calls are TRBV5-4 and TRBJ2-3, with 11 bases fitting TRBD2. Germline V gives CDR1 SGHNT, CDR2 YYREEE (reference sequence). Unmatched junction bases numbered 1, after V lost 2 bases and J lost 2 bases. This CDR3 is 15 amino acids long. In DNA form, the CDR3 reads TGTGCCAGCAGCTTACTAGCGGGGGACACAGATACGCAGTATTTT. Translating gives CASSLLAGDTDTQYF.

This chain joins TRBV5-1 and TRBJ2-6, with a possible D match to TRBD2 (6 bases). The CDR3 is 15 amino acids. CDR1 is SGHRS, CDR2 YFSETQ, per germline. Trimming stripped 4 bases from V and 4 bases from J, with 12 bases between. CDR3 loop: CASSPGALGANVLTF. The CDR3 DNA reads TGCGCCAGCAGCCCGGGAGCTCTGGGGGCCAACGTCCTGACTTTC.

J is TRBJ2-1 and V is TRBV19; 9 bases fit TRBD2. Per germline, CDR1 LNHDA and CDR2 SQIVND (reference sequence). The junction had 3 bases not matched to a gene; V was cut back by 0 bases and J by 3 bases. The CDR3 is 16 amino acids. The CDR3 protein is CASSIDSGGLYNEQFF. CDR3 sequence (DNA): TGTGCCAGTAGTATAGATAGCGGGGGCCTCTACAATGAGCAGTTCTTC. Full variable domain (outside the CDR3, taken from reference TRBV19 and TRBJ2-1): DGGITQSPKYLFRKEGQNVTLSCEQNLNHDAMYWYRQDPGQGLRLIYYSQIVNDFQKGDIAEGYSVSREKKESFPLTVTSAQKNPTAFYLCASSIDSGGLYNEQFFGPGTRLTVL.

This rearrangement joins TRBV7-2 to TRBJ2-2; D is unresolved. CDR1 SGHTA and CDR2 FQGNSA come from the germline V gene. The CDR3 covers 16 residues. V was pared by 5 bases and J by 5 bases, with 18 bases between. As DNA, the CDR3 is TGTGCCAGCAGCCGTCGAGTGGGCGGAAAAACCGGGGAGCTGTTTTTT. It codes for CASSRRVGGKTGELFF.

This clone was recorded once. This chain joins TRBV11-2 and TRBJ2-5; no firm D call. The CDR3 extends over 13 amino acids. V was cut by 5 bases and J by 5 bases, with 12 bases left in between. From germline, CDR1 is SGHAT and CDR2 FQNNGV. CDR3 sequence reads: CASSPRPVETQYF. DNA for the CDR3: TGTGCCAGCAGCCCACGACCTGTGGAGACCCAGTACTTC. Full variable domain (outside the CDR3, taken from reference TRBV11-2 and TRBJ2-5): EAGVAQSPRYKIIEKRQSVAFWCNPISGHATLYWYQQILGQGPKLLIQFQNNGVVDDSQLPKDRFSAERLKGVDSTLKIQPAKLEDSAVYLCASSPRPVETQYFGPGTRLLVL.

The rearrangement joins TRBV14 to TRBJ2-1, with D possibly TRBD2 on 5 matching bases. CDR1 SGHDN and CDR2 FVKESK come from the germline V gene. The CDR3 extends over 12 amino acids. Deletions cut 1 base from V and 10 bases from J, with 8 bases between. The CDR3 is CASSQAGFEQFF. Here the CDR3 DNA reads TGTGCCAGCAGCCAAGCGGGGTTCGAGCAGTTCTTC.

J is TRBJ2-7 and V is TRBV28, with 10 nucleotides matching TRBD1. Germline CDR1 reads MDHEN; CDR2 reads SYDVKM. V lost 9 bases, J lost 9 bases, and 14 bases stayed unmatched. The CDR3 runs to 14 residues. CDR3 loop: CASFPTGGLPGQYF. The CDR3 nucleotides are TGTGCCAGTTTCCCGACAGGGGGCCTGCCCGGGCAGTACTTC.

The J gene is TRBJ1-6, the V gene TRBV4-3; D is undetermined. Per germline, CDR1 LGHNA and CDR2 YSLEER. V shed 0 bases and J shed 10 bases, with 16 bases lying between them. The CDR3 consists of 16 residues. CDR3 amino acids: CASSQDLAGVGSPLHF. CDR3 DNA sequence: TGCGCCAGCAGCCAAGATCTAGCAGGTGTAGGGTCACCCCTCCACTTT.

V gene TRBV10-3 combines with J gene TRBJ1-2; 8 positions match TRBD1. The ends lost 1 base at V and 2 bases at J; junction bases unmatched: 3. Germline CDR1 reads ENHRY; CDR2 reads SYGVKD. The CDR3 contains 15 residues. The CDR3, as DNA: TGTGCCATCAGTGAGTGGCCAGGGGGCAACTATGGCTACACCTTC. This codes for CAISEWPGGNYGYTF.

The chain combines TRBV4-2 with TRBJ2-2; D gene ambiguous. The germline V gene encodes CDR1 LGHNA and CDR2 YNFKEQ. This CDR3 has 14 residues. The V gene lost 2 bases and the J gene lost 3 bases, with 7 bases spanning the gap. Here the CDR3 DNA reads TGTGCCAGCAGCCAACAACCCGACACCGGGGAGCTGTTTTTT. Its translation is CASSQQPDTGELFF.